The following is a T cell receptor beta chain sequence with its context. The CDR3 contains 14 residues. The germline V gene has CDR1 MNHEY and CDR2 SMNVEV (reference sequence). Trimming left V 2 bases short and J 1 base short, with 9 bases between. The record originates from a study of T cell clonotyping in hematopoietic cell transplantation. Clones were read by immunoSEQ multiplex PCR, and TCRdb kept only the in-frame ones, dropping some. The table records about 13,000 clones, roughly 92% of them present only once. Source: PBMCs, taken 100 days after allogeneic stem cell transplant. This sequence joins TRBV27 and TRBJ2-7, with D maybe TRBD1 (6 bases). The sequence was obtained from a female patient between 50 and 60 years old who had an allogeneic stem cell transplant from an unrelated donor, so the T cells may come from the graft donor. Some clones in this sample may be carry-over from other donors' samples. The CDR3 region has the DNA TGTGCCAGCAGTTTAGGGCAGGGGTCCTACGAGCAGTACTTC. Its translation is CASSLGQGSYEQYF.